The 4 T cell receptor beta chains below were found in one sample sequenced in a study of blood T cell repertoires in COVID-19. Clones were sequenced by immunoSEQ multiplex PCR, and TCRdb holds only the in-frame ones, with some missing. The sample has over 120,000 clones; more than 65% are singletons. Sample: peripheral blood. These receptors all come from a woman aged 55-75 years with acute or convalescent COVID-19.

This chain joins TRBV2 and TRBJ1-2; D might be TRBD1 (6 bases). The germline V gene has CDR1 SNHLY and CDR2 FYNNEI. The CDR3 is 12 amino acids. Trimming pared 6 bases from V and 7 bases from J, leaving 12 bases between. The CDR3 nucleotides are TGTGCCAGCAGGGACAGTCTTGGTGGCTACACCTTC. This translates into CASRDSLGGYTF.

This rearrangement joins TRBV2 to TRBJ2-1, with D possibly TRBD2 on 6 matching bases. The CDR3 sequence is 13 residues long. Trimming removed 4 bases from V and 7 bases from J, with 11 bases in between. Germline assignment: CDR1 SNHLY and CDR2 FYNNEI. The DNA of the CDR3 is TGTGCCAGCAGTGGGGAGGAGGATAATGAGCAGTTCTTC. This sequence encodes CASSGEEDNEQFF.

The chain is built from TRBV30 and TRBJ2-7, with D perhaps matching TRBD2 (5 bases). With 0 bases removed from V and 2 bases from J, the gap between germline ends came to 11 bases. The CDR3 loop spans 14 amino acids. Germline V gene data show CDR1 as GTSNPN and CDR2 as SVGIG (reference sequence). The CDR3 nucleotides are TGTGCCTGGAGTGTACCGGGATTTACCTACGAGCAGTACTTC. It specifies CAWSVPGFTYEQYF.

The table lists this clone with a few counts. V usage is TRBV7-8 and J usage is TRBJ2-1; possibly TRBD2 for D (6 bases). The V gene lost 1 base and the J gene lost 2 bases, with 12 bases spanning the gap. Germline V gene sequence: CDR1 SGHVS, CDR2 FQNEAQ. The CDR3 extends over 16 amino acids. CDR3 bases: TGTGCCAGCAGCTTAGTGGGGGGAGGCCCCTACAATGAGCAGTTCTTC. Encoded protein: CASSLVGGGPYNEQFF. The full variable domain, rest sourced from reference TRBV7-8 and TRBJ2-1, is GAGVSQSPRYKVAKRGQDVALRCDPISGHVSLFWYQQALGQGPEFLTYFQNEAQLDKSGLPSDRFFAERPEGSVSTLKIQRTQQEDSAVYLCASSLVGGGPYNEQFFGPGTRLTVL.